Listed below are T cell receptor beta chains from one sample, sequenced in a study of T cells in Graves' hyperthyroidism and ophthalmopathy. Via MiXCR, TCRdb re-called the multiplex PCR reads, giving one row per CDR3 protein. The table lists about 130,000 distinct CDR3 sequences, roughly 23% of them singletons. Sequencing was done on a sample of blood. The receptors here all came from a woman in her 50s with Graves' hyperthyroidism that later progressed to Graves' ophthalmopathy. Each CDR3 is given with its conserved first and last residue. Each record gives: D gene, V gene, J gene, clone size, CDR3 protein, CDR3 DNA. The D gene is left open where the match is weak. Clone size appears in some rows only: once, few, many, or a class for an expanded clone.

>TRBD2|TRBV10-2|TRBJ2-3|-
CASSRGGGTDTQYF
TGCGCCAGCAGCCGGGGGGGGGGCACAGATACGCAGTATTTT
>TRBD1|TRBV6-1|TRBJ2-1|many
CASSRQGALNEQFF
TGTGCCAGCAGTAGACAGGGGGCATTAAATGAGCAGTTCTTC
>TRBD1|TRBV12-3/TRBV12-4|TRBJ1-6|many
CASSYRGSNSPLHF
TGTGCCAGCAGTTACAGGGGGAGTAATTCACCCCTCCACTTT
>TRBD1|TRBV7-9|TRBJ1-5|many
CASSMGQSNQPQHF
TGTGCCAGCAGCATGGGACAGTCCAATCAGCCCCAGCATTTT
>-|TRBV2|TRBJ2-7|many
CASSSVQTYEQYF
TGTGCCAGCAGTAGTGTACAGACCTACGAGCAGTACTTC
>-|TRBV9|TRBJ1-1|many
CASSVSGFTDTEAFF
TGTGCCAGCAGCGTCTCAGGGTTCACGGACACTGAAGCTTTCTTT
>-|TRBV30|TRBJ2-1|many
CAWNPSYNEQFF
TGTGCCTGGAATCCCTCCTACAATGAGCAGTTCTTC
>TRBD1|TRBV6-5|TRBJ1-2|-
CASSYVTGGGYGYTF
TGTGCCAGCAGTTACGTTACAGGGGGTGGATATGGCTACACCTTC
>-|TRBV18|TRBJ2-1|many
CASSPARAGNEQFF
TGTGCCAGCTCACCAGCGAGGGCCGGGAATGAGCAGTTCTTC
>TRBD2|TRBV20-1|TRBJ2-1|-
CSAREGTSNEQFF
TGCAGTGCTAGAGAGGGGACTAGCAATGAGCAGTTCTTC
>TRBD2|TRBV5-8|TRBJ2-1|few
CASSLVGTSGALYNEQFF
TGTGCCAGCAGCTTGGTAGGGACTAGCGGTGCTCTTTACAATGAGCAGTTCTTC
>-|TRBV9|TRBJ2-1|-
CASSVVQDPTRDEQFF
TGTGCCAGCAGCGTAGTGCAGGACCCAACCAGGGATGAGCAGTTCTTC
>-|TRBV6-1|TRBJ2-7|few
CASRRGDSYSYEQYF
TGTGCCAGCAGACGCGGGGACTCCTACTCCTACGAGCAGTACTTC
>-|TRBV20-1|TRBJ1-6|-
CSARDYKGKGSPLHF
TGCAGTGCTAGAGATTATAAGGGAAAAGGTTCACCCCTCCACTTT
>-|TRBV30|TRBJ1-1|few
CASNPGNTEAFF
TGTGCATCTAACCCCGGGAACACTGAAGCTTTCTTT
>TRBD2|TRBV28|TRBJ2-1|-
CASSSGLAGGSDEQFF
TGTGCCAGCAGTTCGGGACTAGCGGGAGGGTCGGATGAGCAGTTCTTC
>TRBD1|TRBV28|TRBJ2-5|-
CASSTTGQGAYF
TGTGCCAGCAGTACCACCGGACAGGGGGCTTACTTC
>-|TRBV6-1|TRBJ2-4|few
CASSQGNIQYF
TGTGCCAGCTCGCAGGGAAACATTCAGTACTTC
>TRBD2|TRBV11-2|TRBJ2-7|many
CASSLELAGLSLYF
TGTGCCAGCAGCTTAGAACTAGCGGGGCTAAGTTTGTACTTC
>-|TRBV20-1|TRBJ2-4|many
CSAGGELAKNIQYF
TGCAGTGCTGGAGGGGAATTAGCCAAAAACATTCAGTACTTC
>-|TRBV12-3/TRBV12-4|TRBJ1-1|many
CASRRTEAFF
TGTGCCAGCAGGAGAACTGAAGCTTTCTTT
>-|TRBV18|TRBJ2-1|many
CASSPHPGRSEQFF
TGTGCCAGCTCACCACACCCCGGGAGATCTGAGCAGTTCTTC
>TRBD2|TRBV3-1|TRBJ2-1|many
CASSLPAGGNEQFF
TGTGCCAGCAGCCTCCCAGCGGGAGGCAATGAGCAGTTCTTC
>-|TRBV3-1|TRBJ1-6|-
CASSQTTALNSPLHF
TGTGCCAGCAGCCAAACGACAGCCCTTAATTCACCCCTCCACTTT
>-|TRBV3-1|TRBJ2-7|many
CASSQDPSGYEQYF
TGTGCCAGCAGCCAAGATCCCAGCGGCTACGAGCAGTACTTC
>TRBD2|TRBV20-1|TRBJ2-1|many
CSAYGLAGPNEQFF
TGCAGTGCTTATGGACTAGCGGGGCCCAATGAGCAGTTCTTC